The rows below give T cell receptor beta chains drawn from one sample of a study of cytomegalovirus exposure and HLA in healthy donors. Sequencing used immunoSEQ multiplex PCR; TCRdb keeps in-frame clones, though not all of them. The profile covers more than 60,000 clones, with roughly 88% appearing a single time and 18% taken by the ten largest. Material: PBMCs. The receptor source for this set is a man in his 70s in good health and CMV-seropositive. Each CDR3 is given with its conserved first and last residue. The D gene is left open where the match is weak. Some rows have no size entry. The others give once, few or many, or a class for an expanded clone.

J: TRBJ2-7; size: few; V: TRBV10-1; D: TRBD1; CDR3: CASSLGQGAAEQYF; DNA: TGCGCCAGCAGCCTTGGACAGGGAGCGGCCGAGCAGTACTTC
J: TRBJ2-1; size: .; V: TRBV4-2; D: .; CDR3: CASSLQGQSYNEQFF; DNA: TGTGCCAGCAGCCTTCAGGGACAATCCTACAATGAGCAGTTCTTC
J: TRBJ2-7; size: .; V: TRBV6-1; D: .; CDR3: CASTFATGLYEQYF; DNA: TGTGCCAGCACTTTCGCGACAGGTCTATACGAGCAGTACTTC
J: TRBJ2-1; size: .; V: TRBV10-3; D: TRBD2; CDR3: CAISAGLAGGDEQFF; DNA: TGTGCCATCAGCGCCGGACTAGCGGGGGGAGATGAGCAGTTCTTC
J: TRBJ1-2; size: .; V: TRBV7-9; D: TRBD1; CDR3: CASETGANYGYTF; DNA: TGTGCCAGCGAGACAGGGGCTAACTATGGCTACACCTTC
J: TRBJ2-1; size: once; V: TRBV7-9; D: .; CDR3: CASSFTSSDEQFF; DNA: TGTGCCAGCAGCTTTACTAGCAGCGATGAGCAGTTCTTC
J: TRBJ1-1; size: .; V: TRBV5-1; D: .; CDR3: CASSLRREEDEAFF; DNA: TGCGCCAGCAGCTTGAGGAGGGAGGAGGATGAAGCTTTCTTT
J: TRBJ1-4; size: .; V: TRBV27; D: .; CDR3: CASSFQGGEKLFF; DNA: TGTGCCAGCAGTTTCCAGGGCGGTGAAAAACTGTTTTTT
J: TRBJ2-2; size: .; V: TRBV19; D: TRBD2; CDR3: CATRTSGGNTGELFF; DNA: TGTGCCACCAGGACTAGCGGGGGGAACACCGGGGAGCTGTTTTTT
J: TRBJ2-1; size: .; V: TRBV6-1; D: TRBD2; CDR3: CASSEATGTRWEQFF; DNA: TGTGCCAGCAGTGAAGCCACCGGGACTAGATGGGAGCAGTTCTTC
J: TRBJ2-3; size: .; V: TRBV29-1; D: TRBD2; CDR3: CSVLGGARRGDTQYF; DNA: TGCAGCGTCCTCGGGGGGGCGCGCAGGGGAGATACGCAGTATTTT
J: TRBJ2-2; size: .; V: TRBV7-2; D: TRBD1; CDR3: CASSSRDRVSTGELFF; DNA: TGTGCCAGCAGCTCCCGGGACAGGGTTTCAACCGGGGAGCTGTTTTTT
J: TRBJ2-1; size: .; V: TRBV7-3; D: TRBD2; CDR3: CASSLAGEEQFF; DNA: TGTGCCAGCAGCTTAGCGGGAGAGGAGCAGTTCTTC
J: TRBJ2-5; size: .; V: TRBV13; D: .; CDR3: CASSLYVDGGLETQYF; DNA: TGTGCCAGCAGCTTATATGTGGACGGGGGGCTAGAGACCCAGTACTTC
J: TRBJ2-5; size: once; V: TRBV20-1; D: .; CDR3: CSASPEGVQYF; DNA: TGCAGTGCTAGCCCAGAAGGGGTCCAGTACTTC
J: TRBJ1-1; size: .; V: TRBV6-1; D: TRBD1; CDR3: CASSERQGDTEAFF; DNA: TGTGCCAGCAGTGAACGTCAGGGGGACACTGAAGCTTTCTTT
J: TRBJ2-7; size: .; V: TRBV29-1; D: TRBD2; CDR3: CSVASGNYEQYF; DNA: TGCAGCGTGGCTAGCGGTAACTACGAGCAGTACTTC
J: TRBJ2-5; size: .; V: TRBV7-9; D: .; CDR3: CASSFAGRGTQYF; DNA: TGTGCCAGCAGCTTTGCAGGGCGGGGGACCCAGTACTTC
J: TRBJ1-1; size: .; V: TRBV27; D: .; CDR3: CASSPYPGSHTEAFF; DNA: TGTGCCAGCAGTCCATATCCAGGGTCTCACACTGAAGCTTTCTTT
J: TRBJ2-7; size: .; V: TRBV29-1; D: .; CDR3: CSALGEEPYEQYF; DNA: TGCAGCGCCTTAGGGGAGGAACCCTACGAGCAGTACTTC
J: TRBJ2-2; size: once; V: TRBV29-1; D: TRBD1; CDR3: CSVEPRDRVRDTGELFF; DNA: TGCAGCGTCGAACCCCGGGACAGGGTAAGGGACACCGGGGAGCTGTTTTTT
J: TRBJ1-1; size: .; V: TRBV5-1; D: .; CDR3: CASSLDRSYTEAFF; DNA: TGCGCCAGCAGCTTAGACAGGTCCTACACTGAAGCTTTCTTT
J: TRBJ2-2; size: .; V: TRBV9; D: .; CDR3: CASSLSPPPNTGELFF; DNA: TGTGCCAGCAGCCTTAGCCCGCCCCCGAACACCGGGGAGCTGTTTTTT
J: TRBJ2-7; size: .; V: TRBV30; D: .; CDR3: CAWRPLQGLSYEQYF; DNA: TGTGCCTGGAGGCCCCTCCAGGGTCTCTCCTACGAGCAGTACTTC
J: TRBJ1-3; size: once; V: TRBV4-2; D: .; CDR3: CASSQPVPQVGNTIYF; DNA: TGTGCCAGCAGCCAACCCGTGCCCCAGGTTGGAAACACCATATATTTT
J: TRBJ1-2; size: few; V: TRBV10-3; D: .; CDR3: CAISDTQGLHYGYTF; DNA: TGTGCCATCAGTGATACCCAGGGACTCCACTATGGCTACACCTTC
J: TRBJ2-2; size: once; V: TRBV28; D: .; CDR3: CASSPGAEPSGGELFF; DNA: TGTGCCAGCAGTCCAGGGGCCGAGCCGAGTGGCGGGGAGCTGTTTTTT
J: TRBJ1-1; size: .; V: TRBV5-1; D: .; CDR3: CATRAGGNTEAFF; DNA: TGCGCCACCAGAGCCGGCGGTAACACTGAAGCTTTCTTT
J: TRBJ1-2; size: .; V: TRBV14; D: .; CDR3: CASSPERFGYTF; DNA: TGTGCCAGCAGCCCCGAACGGTTTGGCTACACCTTC
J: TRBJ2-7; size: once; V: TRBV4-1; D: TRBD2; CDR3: CASSQELAGGIVSEQYF; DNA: TGCGCCAGCAGCCAAGAACTAGCGGGGGGGATCGTCTCCGAGCAGTACTTC
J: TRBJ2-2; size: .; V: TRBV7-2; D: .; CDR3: CASSLVADSASKELFF; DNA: TGTGCCAGCAGCTTAGTGGCGGACAGCGCGAGTAAGGAGCTGTTTTTT
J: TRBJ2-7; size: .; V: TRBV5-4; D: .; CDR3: CASSSQGLYEQYF; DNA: TGTGCCAGCTCCTCACAGGGCCTCTACGAGCAGTACTTC
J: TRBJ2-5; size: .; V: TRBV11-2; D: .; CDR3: CASSREVGQETQYF; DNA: TGTGCCAGCAGCCGCGAGGTGGGCCAAGAGACCCAGTACTTC
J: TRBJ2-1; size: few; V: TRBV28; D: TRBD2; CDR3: CATRRLADEQFF; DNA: TGTGCCACCAGGAGACTAGCAGATGAGCAGTTCTTC
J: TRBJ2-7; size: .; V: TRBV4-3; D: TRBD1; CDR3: CASSQGQGAGHEQYF; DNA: TGCGCCAGCAGCCAAGGGCAGGGGGCGGGCCACGAGCAGTACTTC
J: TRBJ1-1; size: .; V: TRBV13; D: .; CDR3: CASSLDRRANTEAFF; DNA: TGTGCCAGCAGCTTAGATAGGCGGGCGAACACTGAAGCTTTCTTT
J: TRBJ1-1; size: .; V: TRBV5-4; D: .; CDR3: CASSLAGYGTEAFF; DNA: TGTGCCAGCAGCTTGGCTGGGTACGGGACTGAAGCTTTCTTT
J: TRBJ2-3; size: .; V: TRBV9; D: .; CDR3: CASSVSGIRADTQCF; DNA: TGTGCCAGCAGCGTGAGTGGGATCAGGGCAGATACGCAGTGTTTT
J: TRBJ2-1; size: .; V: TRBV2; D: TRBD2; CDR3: CASSFLAGEGEQFF; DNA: TGTGCCAGCTCGTTTTTGGCGGGAGAGGGTGAGCAGTTCTTC
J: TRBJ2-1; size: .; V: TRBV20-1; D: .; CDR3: CSARDRNEQFF; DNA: TGCAGTGCTAGAGATCGTAATGAGCAGTTCTTC
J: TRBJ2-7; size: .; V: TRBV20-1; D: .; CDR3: CRVRKGDEQYF; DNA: TGCCGTGTAAGGAAGGGGGACGAGCAGTACTTC
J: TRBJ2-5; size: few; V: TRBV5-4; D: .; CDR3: CASSLARGGETQYF; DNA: TGTGCCAGCAGCTTGGCCCGGGGTGGAGAGACCCAGTACTTC